This T cell receptor (beta chain) was retrieved from a study of cytomegalovirus exposure and HLA in healthy donors. Germline V gene lookup returns CDR1 MNHEY and CDR2 SVGAGI. This CDR3 spans 16 amino acids. The V gene end was trimmed by 0 bases and the J gene end by 2 bases; junction bases not matched to a gene: 4. A multiplex PCR was run with 60 Vbeta primers and 13 Jbeta primers. Repertoires were generated with immunoSEQ multiplex PCR, while TCRdb's copy carries only in-frame clones and drops some. The repertoire holds over 55,000 clones, approximately 67% seen once, with 7.6% in the top ten. Sequencing was carried out using PBMCs. This clonotype originated in a man between 40 and 49 years old in good health and CMV-seropositive. The J gene is TRBJ2-3, the V gene TRBV6-5; 8 nucleotides align to TRBD1. CDR3 nucleotide sequence: TGTGCCAGCAGTTACTCGGGACAGGCCTCCACAGATACGCAGTATTTT. Its translation is CASSYSGQASTDTQYF.